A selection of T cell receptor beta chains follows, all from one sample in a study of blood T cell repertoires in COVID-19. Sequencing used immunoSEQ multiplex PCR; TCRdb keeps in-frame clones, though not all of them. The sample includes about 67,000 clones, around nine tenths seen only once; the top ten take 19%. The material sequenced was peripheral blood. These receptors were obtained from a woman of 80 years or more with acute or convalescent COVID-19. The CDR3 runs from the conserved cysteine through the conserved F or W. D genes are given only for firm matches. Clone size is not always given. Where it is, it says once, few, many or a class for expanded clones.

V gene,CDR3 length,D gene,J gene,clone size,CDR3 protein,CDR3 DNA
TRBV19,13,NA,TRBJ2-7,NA,CASQPDRGAEQYF,TGTGCCTCACAACCCGACCGGGGGGCGGAGCAGTACTTC
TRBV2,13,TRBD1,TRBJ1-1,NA,CASSAMGQGWAFF,TGTGCCAGCAGTGCGATGGGACAGGGATGGGCTTTCTTT
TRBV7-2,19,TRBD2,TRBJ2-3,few,CASSLEVLAGGTSTDTQYF,TGTGCCAGCAGCTTAGAAGTCCTAGCGGGAGGGACTAGCACAGATACGCAGTATTTT
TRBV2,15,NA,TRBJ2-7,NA,CATKRSPAVEYEQYF,TGTGCCACCAAGAGGTCCCCAGCGGTTGAGTACGAGCAGTACTTC
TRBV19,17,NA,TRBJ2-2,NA,CASSRSGALPNTGELFF,TGTGCCAGTAGTAGATCAGGCGCCCTGCCGAACACCGGGGAGCTGTTTTTT
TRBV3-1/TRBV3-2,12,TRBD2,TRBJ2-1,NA,CAGGGGAGGLFF,TGTGCCGGCGGGGGAGGAGCGGGAGGGCTCTTCTTC
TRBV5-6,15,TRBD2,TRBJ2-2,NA,CASSSPGLPTGELFF,TGTGCCAGCAGCTCCCCGGGACTACCTACCGGGGAGCTGTTTTTT
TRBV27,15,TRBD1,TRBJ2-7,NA,CASTLTGAGTYEQYF,TGTGCCAGCACCCTAACAGGGGCCGGGACATACGAGCAGTACTTC
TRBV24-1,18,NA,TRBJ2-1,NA,CATSDPTPSGKFVNEQFF,TGTGCCACCAGTGATCCTACGCCGTCCGGGAAATTTGTAAATGAGCAGTTCTTC
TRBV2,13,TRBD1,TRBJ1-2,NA,CASRMDRARGYTF,TGTGCCAGCAGGATGGACAGGGCGCGAGGCTACACCTTC
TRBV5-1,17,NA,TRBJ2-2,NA,CASSSSSGTYNTGELFF,TGCGCCAGCAGCTCCTCTTCCGGGACTTATAACACCGGGGAGCTGTTTTTT
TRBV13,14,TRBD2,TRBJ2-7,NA,CASSLRAGVPEQYF,TGTGCCAGCAGCTTGAGAGCGGGAGTCCCCGAGCAGTACTTC
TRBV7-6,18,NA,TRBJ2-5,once,CASGRDTGISWRRETQYF,TGTGCCAGCGGCCGAGACACCGGAATCAGTTGGAGGCGGGAGACCCAGTACTTC
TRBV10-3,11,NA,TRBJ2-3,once,CAISSADTQYF,TGTGCCATCAGCAGCGCCGATACGCAGTATTTT
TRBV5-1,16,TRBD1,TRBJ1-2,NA,CASSLRGQGIGYGYTF,TGCGCCAGCAGCTTGAGGGGACAGGGGATAGGCTATGGCTACACCTTC
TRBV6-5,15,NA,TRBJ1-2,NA,CASNPRDTSNYGYTF,TGTGCCAGCAATCCCCGGGACACCTCTAACTATGGCTACACCTTC
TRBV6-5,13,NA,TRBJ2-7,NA,CASTRASSHEQYF,TGTGCCAGCACGAGAGCGTCCTCTCACGAGCAGTACTTC
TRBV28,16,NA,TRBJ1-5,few,CASSLQGTLMNQPQHF,TGTGCCAGCAGTTTACAAGGGACTTTGATGAATCAGCCCCAGCATTTT
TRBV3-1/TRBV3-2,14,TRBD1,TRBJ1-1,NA,CASSRVTGPTEAFF,TGTGCCAGCAGCCGCGTGACAGGGCCCACTGAAGCTTTCTTT
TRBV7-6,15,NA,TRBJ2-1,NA,CASSLATGLYNEQFF,TGTGCCAGCAGCCTAGCAACTGGACTTTACAATGAGCAGTTCTTC
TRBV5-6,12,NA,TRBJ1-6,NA,CASSSDNSPLHF,TGTGCCAGCAGCTCAGATAATTCACCCCTCCACTTT
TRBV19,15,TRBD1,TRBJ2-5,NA,CASSPSWGQGQTQYF,TGTGCCAGTAGTCCCTCCTGGGGACAGGGTCAGACCCAGTACTTC
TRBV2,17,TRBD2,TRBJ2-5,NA,CASSEALWTSVKETQYF,TGTGCCAGCAGTGAAGCGCTTTGGACTAGTGTGAAAGAGACCCAGTACTTC
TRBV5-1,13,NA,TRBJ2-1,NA,CASRRQNYNEQFF,TGCGCCAGCCGTCGACAAAACTACAATGAGCAGTTCTTC
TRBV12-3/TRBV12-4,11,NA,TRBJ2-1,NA,CASSQNNEQFF,TGTGCCAGCAGTCAGAACAATGAGCAGTTCTTC
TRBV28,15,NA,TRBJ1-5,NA,CASSLHRVVHQPQHF,TGTGCCAGCAGCCTCCACAGGGTCGTACATCAGCCCCAGCATTTT
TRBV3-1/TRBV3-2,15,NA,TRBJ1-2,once,CASSPSRQAVYGYTF,TGTGCCAGCAGCCCATCAAGACAGGCCGTCTATGGCTACACCTTC
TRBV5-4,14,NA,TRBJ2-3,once,CASSSFRDTDTQYF,TGTGCCAGCAGCTCCTTTCGGGACACAGATACGCAGTATTTT
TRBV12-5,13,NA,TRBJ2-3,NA,CASGDPTRDTQYF,TGTGCTAGTGGTGATCCGACTAGAGATACGCAGTATTTT
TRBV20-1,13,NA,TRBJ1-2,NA,CSASPPAGAGYTF,TGCAGTGCTAGTCCTCCAGCTGGAGCAGGCTACACCTTC
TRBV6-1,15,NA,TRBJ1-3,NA,CASSEGAHSGNTIYF,TGTGCCAGCAGTGAAGGGGCTCACTCTGGAAACACCATATATTTT
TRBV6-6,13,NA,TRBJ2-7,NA,CASSYSGSYEQYF,TGTGCCAGCAGTTATTCCGGGAGCTACGAGCAGTACTTC
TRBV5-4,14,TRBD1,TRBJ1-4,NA,CASSRQGAGEKLFF,TGTGCCAGCAGCCGACAGGGGGCCGGTGAAAAACTGTTTTTT
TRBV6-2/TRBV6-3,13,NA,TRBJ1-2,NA,CASSFKPNYGYTF,TGTGCCAGCAGCTTCAAGCCTAACTATGGCTACACCTTC
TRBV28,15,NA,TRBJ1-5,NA,CASSLLSGYNQPQHF,TGTGCCAGCAGTTTGCTCTCGGGATACAATCAGCCCCAGCATTTT
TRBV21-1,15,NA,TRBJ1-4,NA,CASSKHRVTNEKLFF,TGTGCCAGCAGCAAACACCGGGTCACTAATGAAAAACTGTTTTTT
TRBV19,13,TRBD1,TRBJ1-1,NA,CASISTGRTEAFF,TGTGCCAGTATATCGACAGGGAGGACTGAAGCTTTCTTT
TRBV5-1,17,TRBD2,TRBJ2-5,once,CASSLGISGGNEETQYF,TGCGCCAGCAGCTTGGGTATTAGCGGGGGGAATGAAGAGACCCAGTACTTC
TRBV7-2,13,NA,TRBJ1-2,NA,CASSPSAPGGYTF,TGTGCCAGCAGCCCCTCGGCCCCGGGTGGCTACACCTTC
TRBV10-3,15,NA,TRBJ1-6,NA,CAIKPAGVYNSPLHF,TGTGCCATCAAGCCCGCCGGGGTATATAATTCACCCCTCCACTTT
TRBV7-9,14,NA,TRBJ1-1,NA,CASSLRGSPTEAFF,TGTGCCAGCAGCTTAAGGGGATCGCCCACTGAAGCTTTCTTT
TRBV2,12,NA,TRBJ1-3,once,CASSDGQWPVYF,TGTGCCAGCAGTGACGGACAGTGGCCGGTATATTTT
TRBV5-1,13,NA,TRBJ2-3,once,CASRQEGTSSQYF,TGCGCCAGCAGACAAGAGGGGACTTCGTCGCAGTATTTT
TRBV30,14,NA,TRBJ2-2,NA,CAWSVLAATGELFF,TGTGCCTGGAGTGTACTTGCGGCAACCGGGGAGCTGTTTTTT
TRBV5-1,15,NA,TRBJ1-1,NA,CASSPSTVSFTEAFF,TGCGCCAGCAGCCCCTCAACAGTGTCCTTCACTGAAGCTTTCTTT
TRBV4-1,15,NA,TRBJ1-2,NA,CASSQDVSRNYGYTF,TGCGCCAGCAGCCAAGATGTATCCAGAAACTATGGCTACACCTTC
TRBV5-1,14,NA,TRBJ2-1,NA,CASRGLQTYNEQFF,TGCGCCAGCAGGGGACTTCAAACCTACAATGAGCAGTTCTTC
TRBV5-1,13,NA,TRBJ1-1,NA,CASSLGGGREAFF,TGCGCCAGCAGCTTGGGCGGGGGACGCGAAGCTTTCTTT
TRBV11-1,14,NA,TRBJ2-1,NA,CASSLRLGYNEQFF,TGTGCCAGCAGCCTCCGACTAGGGTACAATGAGCAGTTCTTC